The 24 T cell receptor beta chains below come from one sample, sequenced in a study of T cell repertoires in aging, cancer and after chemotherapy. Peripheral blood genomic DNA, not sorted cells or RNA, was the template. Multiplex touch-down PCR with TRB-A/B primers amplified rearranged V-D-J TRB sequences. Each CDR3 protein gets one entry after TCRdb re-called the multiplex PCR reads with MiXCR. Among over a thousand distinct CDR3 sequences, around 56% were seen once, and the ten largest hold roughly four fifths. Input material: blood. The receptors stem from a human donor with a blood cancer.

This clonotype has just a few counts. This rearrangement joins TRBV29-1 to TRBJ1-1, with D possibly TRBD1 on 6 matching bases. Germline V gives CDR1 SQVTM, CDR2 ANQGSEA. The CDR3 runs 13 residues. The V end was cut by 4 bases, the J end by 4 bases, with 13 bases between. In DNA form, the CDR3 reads TGCAGCGTTGGCCGACAGGAGACCACTGAAGCTTTCTTT. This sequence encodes CSVGRQETTEAFF.

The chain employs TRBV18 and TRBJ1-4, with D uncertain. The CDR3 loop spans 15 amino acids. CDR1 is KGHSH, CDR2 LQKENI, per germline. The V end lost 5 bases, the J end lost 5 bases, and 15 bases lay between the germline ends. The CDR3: CASSSLSGWNEKLFF. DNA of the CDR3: TGTGCCAGCTCATCCTTGTCGGGGTGGAATGAAAAACTGTTTTTT.

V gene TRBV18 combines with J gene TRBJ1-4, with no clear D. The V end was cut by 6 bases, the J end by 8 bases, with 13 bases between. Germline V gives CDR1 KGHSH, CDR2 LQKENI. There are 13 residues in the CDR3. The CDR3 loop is CASSESIGEKLFF. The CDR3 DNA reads TGTGCCAGCTCGGAATCTATCGGAGAAAAACTGTTTTTT.

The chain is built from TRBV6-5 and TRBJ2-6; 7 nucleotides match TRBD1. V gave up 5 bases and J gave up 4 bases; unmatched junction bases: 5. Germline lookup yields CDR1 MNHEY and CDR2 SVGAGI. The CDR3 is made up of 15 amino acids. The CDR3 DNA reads TGTGCCAGCAGTGACAGGGAGCGGGGGGCCAACGTCCTGACTTTC. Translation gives CASSDRERGANVLTF.

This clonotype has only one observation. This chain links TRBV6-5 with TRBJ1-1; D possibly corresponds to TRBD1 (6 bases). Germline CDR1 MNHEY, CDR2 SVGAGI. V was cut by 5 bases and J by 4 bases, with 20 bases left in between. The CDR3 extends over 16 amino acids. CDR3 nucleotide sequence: TGTGCCAGCAGTGTGAAAGGGGGGTTAGCAGGCACTGAAGCTTTCTTT. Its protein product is CASSVKGGLAGTEAFF.

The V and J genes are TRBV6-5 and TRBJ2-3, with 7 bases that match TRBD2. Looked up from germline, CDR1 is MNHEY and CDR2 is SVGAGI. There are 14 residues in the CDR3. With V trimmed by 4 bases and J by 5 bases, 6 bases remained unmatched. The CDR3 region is CASSLWAGEDTQYF. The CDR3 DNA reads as TGTGCCAGCAGTTTATGGGCGGGGGAAGATACGCAGTATTTT.

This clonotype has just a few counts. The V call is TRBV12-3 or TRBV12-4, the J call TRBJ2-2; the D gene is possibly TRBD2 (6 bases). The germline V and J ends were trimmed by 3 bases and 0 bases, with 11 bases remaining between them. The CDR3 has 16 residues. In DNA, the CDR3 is TGTGCCAGCAGTTTCGGCGGGGCAGCGAACACCGGGGAGCTGTTTTTT. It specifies CASSFGGAANTGELFF.

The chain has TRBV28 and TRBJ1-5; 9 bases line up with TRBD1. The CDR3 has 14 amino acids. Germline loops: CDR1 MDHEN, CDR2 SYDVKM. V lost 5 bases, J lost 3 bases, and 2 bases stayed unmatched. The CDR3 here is CASSRDRANQPQHF. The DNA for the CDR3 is TGTGCCAGCAGTAGGGACAGGGCCAATCAGCCCCAGCATTTT.

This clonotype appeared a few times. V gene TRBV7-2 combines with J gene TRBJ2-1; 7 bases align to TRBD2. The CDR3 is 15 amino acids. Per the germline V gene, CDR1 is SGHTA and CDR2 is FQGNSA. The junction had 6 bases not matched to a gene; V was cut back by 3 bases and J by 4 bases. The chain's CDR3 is CASSFAGTTYNEQFF. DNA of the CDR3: TGTGCCAGCAGCTTCGCCGGGACTACTTACAATGAGCAGTTCTTC. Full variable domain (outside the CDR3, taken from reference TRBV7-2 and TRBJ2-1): GAGVSQSPSNKVTEKGKDVELRCDPISGHTALYWYRQSLGQGLEFLIYFQGNSAPDKSGLPSDRFSAERTGGSVSTLTIQRTQQEDSAVYLCASSFAGTTYNEQFFGPGTRLTVL.

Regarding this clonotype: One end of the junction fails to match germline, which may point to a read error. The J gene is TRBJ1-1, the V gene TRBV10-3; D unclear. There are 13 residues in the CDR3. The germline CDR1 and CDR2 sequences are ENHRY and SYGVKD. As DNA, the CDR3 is TGTGCCAGCAGTTATCGACAGAACACTGAAGCTTTCTTT. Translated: CASSYRQNTEAFF.

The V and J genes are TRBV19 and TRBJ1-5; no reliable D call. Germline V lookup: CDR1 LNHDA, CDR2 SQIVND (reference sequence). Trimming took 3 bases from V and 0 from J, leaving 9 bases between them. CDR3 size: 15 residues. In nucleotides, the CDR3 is TGTGCCAGTAGTATTTCATCCCTTAGCAATCAGCCCCAGCATTTT. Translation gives CASSISSLSNQPQHF. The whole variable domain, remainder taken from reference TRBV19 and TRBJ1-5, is DGGITQSPKYLFRKEGQNVTLSCEQNLNHDAMYWYRQDPGQGLRLIYYSQIVNDFQKGDIAEGYSVSREKKESFPLTVTSAQKNPTAFYLCASSISSLSNQPQHFGDGTRLSIL.

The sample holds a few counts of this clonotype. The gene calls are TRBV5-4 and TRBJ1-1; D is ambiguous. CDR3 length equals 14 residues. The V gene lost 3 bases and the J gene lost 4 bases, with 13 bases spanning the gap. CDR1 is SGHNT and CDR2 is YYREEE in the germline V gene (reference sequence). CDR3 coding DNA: TGTGCCAGCAGCTATAGGGAGGAGGGCACTGAAGCTTTCTTT. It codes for CASSYREEGTEAFF. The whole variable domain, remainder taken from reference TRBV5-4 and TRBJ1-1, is ETGVTQSPTHLIKTRGQQVTLRCSSQSGHNTVSWYQQALGQGPQFIFQYYREEENGRGNFPPRFSGLQFPNYSSELNVNALELDDSALYLCASSYREEGTEAFFGQGTRLTVV.

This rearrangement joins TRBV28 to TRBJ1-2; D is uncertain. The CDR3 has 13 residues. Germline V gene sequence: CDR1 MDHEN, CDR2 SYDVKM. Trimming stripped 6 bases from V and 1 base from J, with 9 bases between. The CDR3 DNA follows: TGTGCCAGCAGGCCCGCGGATAACTATGGCTACACCTTC. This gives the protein CASRPADNYGYTF.

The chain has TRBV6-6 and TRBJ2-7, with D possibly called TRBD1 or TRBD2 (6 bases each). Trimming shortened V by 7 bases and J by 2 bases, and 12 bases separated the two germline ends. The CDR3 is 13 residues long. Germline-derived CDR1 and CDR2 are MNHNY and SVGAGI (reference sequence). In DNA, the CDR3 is TGTGCCAGCAAACCCGGGGGCACCTACGAGCAGTACTTC. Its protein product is CASKPGGTYEQYF.

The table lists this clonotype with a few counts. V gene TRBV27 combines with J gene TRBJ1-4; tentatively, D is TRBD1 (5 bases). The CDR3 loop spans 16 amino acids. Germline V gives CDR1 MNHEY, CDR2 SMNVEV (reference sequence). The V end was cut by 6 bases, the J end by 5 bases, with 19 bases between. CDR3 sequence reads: CASSPLTAGMNEKLFF. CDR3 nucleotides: TGTGCCAGCAGCCCATTGACGGCAGGGATGAATGAAAAACTGTTTTTT.

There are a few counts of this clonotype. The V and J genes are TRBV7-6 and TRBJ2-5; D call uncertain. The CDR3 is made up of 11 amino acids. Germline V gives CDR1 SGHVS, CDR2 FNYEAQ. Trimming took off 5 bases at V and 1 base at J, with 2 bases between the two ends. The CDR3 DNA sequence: TGTGCCAGCAGCGTCCAAGAGACCCAGTACTTC. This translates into CASSVQETQYF.

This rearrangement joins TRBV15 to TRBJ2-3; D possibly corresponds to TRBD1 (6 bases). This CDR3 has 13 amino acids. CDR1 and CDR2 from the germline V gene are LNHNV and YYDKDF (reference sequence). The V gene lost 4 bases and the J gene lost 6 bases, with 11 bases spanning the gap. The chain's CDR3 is CATSNLQGDTQYF. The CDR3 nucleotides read TGTGCCACCAGCAACCTACAGGGTGATACGCAGTATTTT.

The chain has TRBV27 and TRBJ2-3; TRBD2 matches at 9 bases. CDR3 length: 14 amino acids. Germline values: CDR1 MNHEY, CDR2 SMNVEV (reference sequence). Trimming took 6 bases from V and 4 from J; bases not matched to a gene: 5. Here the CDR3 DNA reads TGTGCCAGCAGCCAAGCGGGGGGTTCAGATACGCAGTATTTT. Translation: CASSQAGGSDTQYF.

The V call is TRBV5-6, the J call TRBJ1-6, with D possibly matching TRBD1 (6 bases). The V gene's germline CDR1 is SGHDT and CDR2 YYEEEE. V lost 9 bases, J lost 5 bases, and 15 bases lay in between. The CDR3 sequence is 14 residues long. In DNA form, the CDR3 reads TGTGCCATCAGATTAGGGGGAAATAATTCACCCCTCCACTTT. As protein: CAIRLGGNNSPLHF.

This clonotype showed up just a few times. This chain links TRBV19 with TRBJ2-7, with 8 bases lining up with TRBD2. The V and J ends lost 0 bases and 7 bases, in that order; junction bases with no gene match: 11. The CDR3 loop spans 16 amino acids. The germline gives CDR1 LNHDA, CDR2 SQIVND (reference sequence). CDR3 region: CASSIDWSLAGREQYF. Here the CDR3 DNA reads TGTGCCAGTAGTATAGATTGGTCGCTAGCGGGTCGGGAGCAGTACTTC.

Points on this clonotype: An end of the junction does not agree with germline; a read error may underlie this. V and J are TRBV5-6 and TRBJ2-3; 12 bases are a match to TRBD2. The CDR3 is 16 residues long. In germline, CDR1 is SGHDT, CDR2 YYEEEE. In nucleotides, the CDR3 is TGCGCCAGTAGGGGAAAGACTAGCGGGGGTACAGATACGCAGTATTTT. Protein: CASRGKTSGGTDTQYF.

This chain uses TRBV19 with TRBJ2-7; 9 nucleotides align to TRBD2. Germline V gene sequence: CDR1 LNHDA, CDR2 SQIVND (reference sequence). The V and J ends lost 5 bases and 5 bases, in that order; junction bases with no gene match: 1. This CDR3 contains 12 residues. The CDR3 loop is CASSLAGNEQYF. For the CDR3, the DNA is TGTGCCAGTAGTCTAGCGGGAAACGAGCAGTACTTC.

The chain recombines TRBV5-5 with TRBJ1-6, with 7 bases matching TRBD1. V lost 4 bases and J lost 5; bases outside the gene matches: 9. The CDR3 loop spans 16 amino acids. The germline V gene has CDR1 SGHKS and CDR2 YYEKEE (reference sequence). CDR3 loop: CASSVSWDRDNSPLHF. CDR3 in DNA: TGTGCCAGCAGCGTGAGCTGGGACAGAGATAATTCACCCCTCCACTTT.

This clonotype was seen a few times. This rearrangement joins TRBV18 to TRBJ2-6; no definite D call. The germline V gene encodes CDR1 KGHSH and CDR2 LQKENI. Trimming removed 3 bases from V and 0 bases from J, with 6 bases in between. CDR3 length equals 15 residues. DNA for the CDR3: TGTGCCAGCTCACCGCTCCTCTCTGGGGCCAACGTCCTGACTTTC. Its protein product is CASSPLLSGANVLTF. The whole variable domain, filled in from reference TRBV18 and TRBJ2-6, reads NAGVMQNPRHLVRRRGQEARLRCSPMKGHSHVYWYRQLPEEGLKFMVYLQKENIIDESGMPKERFSAEFPKEGPSILRIQQVVRGDSAAYFCASSPLLSGANVLTFGAGSRLTVL.